This entry concerns a single T cell receptor (beta chain). Its antigen is currently unknown. The data were obtained in a study of post-analysis software for immune sequencing data. Whole-study results and caveats: A few TRBV segments occurring more often in patients than controls included TRBV5-6, TRBV5-1 and TRBV20-1.

Prepared TCR beta cDNA libraries contained unique molecular identifiers. With about 0.9 to 11 million T cells as the source, roughly 500,000 cDNA molecules resulted. TCRdb reanalysed the PCR reads using MiXCR and keeps one entry per CDR3 protein. Of roughly 540,000 distinct CDR3 sequences detected, approximately 34% appear once; the ten largest clones hold 6%. The V end was cut by 0 bases, the J end by 5 bases, with 9 bases between. There are 13 residues in the CDR3. From germline, CDR1 is SGHRS and CDR2 YFSETQ. Sequences were obtained from blood. This receptor was identified in a girl younger than 18 with multiple sclerosis. The chain employs TRBV5-1 and TRBJ2-7; unclear D gene. CDR3 in amino acids: CASSLAGVDEQYF. The CDR3 DNA follows: TGCGCCAGCAGCTTGGCGGGTGTGGACGAGCAGTACTTC.